What follows is one T cell receptor (beta chain) and its context. Its target is unknown. The data are from a study of T-cell memory formation after mild COVID-19. A single record per CDR3 protein comes from TCRdb applying MiXCR to the 5' RACE reads. Here the sample spans almost 350,000 distinct CDR3 sequences, around a fifth being singletons. Germline CDR1 SNHLY, CDR2 FYNNEI. Trimming cost V 9 bases and J 2 bases, with 9 bases left between them. The CDR3 consists of 12 residues. Study results and caveats: Day 15 to 85 contractors were CD4/CD8 balanced; later expanders leaned CD4+. The study detected some responding clones in pre-infection memory, suggesting cross-reactive memory joined.

The sequencing input was PBMCs or a T cell subset sorted from them (not recorded which). The TCR originated in a man between 18 and 35 years old who had mild COVID-19 (a few samples of this study predate the infection). Cell type and time point are not known. J is TRBJ2-3 and V is TRBV2; possible D gene TRBD2, 6 bases. For the CDR3, the DNA is TGTGCCAGGGGGGACTCCACAGATACGCAGTATTTT. This gives the protein CARGDSTDTQYF.